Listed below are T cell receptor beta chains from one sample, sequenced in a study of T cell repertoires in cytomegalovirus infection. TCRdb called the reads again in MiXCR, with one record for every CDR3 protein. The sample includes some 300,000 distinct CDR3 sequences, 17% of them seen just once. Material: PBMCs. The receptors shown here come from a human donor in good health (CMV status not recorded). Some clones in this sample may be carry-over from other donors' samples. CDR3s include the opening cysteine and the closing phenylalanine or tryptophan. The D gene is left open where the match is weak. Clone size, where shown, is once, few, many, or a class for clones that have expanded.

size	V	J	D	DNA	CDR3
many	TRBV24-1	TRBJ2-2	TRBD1	TGTGCCACCAGTGAGTCAGGGGGCACCGGGGAGCTGTTTTTT	CATSESGGTGELFF
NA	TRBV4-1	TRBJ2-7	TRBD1	TGTGCCAGCAGCCAAGACGAAGTAAGGACAGGGGCAGCCTACGAGCAGTACTTC	CASSQDEVRTGAAYEQYF
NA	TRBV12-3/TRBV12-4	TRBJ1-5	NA	TGTGCCAGCAGTTTGTCAAGGTGGCAGCCCCAGCATTTT	CASSLSRWQPQHF
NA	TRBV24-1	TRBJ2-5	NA	TGTGCCACCAGTGATGGACAAGAGACCCAGTACTTC	CATSDGQETQYF
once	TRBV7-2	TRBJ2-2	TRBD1	TGTGCCAGCAGCTTATCGACCGGGACAGGGGGTGTTGACGGGGAGCTGTTTTTT	CASSLSTGTGGVDGELFF
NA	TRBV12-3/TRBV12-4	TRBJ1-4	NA	TGTGCCAGCAGTCGCCTCCGGGGGCTAGGGGAAAAACTGTTTTTT	CASSRLRGLGEKLFF
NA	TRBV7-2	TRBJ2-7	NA	TGTGCCAGCAGCTTAGGGGTACAGAGCTCCTACGAGCAGTACTTC	CASSLGVQSSYEQYF
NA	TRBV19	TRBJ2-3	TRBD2	TGTGCCAGTAGTAGGGACACTAGCGGGGGAGACGACGATACGCAGTATTTT	CASSRDTSGGDDDTQYF
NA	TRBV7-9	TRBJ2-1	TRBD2	TGTGCCAGCAGCTTGCGCTGGACTAGCGGCTCCTACAATGAGCAGTTCTTC	CASSLRWTSGSYNEQFF
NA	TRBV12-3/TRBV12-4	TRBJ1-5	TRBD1	TGTGCCAGCGGGGGACAGGGGGCAGGTCAGCCCCAGCATTTT	CASGGQGAGQPQHF
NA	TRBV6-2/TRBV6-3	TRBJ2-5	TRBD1	TGTGCCAGCAGTTACTCGACAGGGAAAGGGACCCAGTACTTC	CASSYSTGKGTQYF
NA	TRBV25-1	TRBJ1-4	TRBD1	TGTGCCAGCAGTGCCGGGACAGGGATCGATGAAAAACTGTTTTTT	CASSAGTGIDEKLFF
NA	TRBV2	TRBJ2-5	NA	TGTGCCAGCAGTGAAGCCTGGCAGCAAGAGACCCAGTACTTC	CASSEAWQQETQYF
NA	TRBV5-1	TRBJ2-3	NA	TGCGCCAACAGCTTGGCGGGTACAGATACGCAGTATTTT	CANSLAGTDTQYF
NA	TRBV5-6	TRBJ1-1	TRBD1	TGTGCCAGCAGCTGGGACAGGGCGAACACTGAAGCTTTCTTT	CASSWDRANTEAFF
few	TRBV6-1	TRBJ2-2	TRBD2	TGTGCCAGCAAAAAGGAGGCGGGGGTAAACACCGGGGAGCTGTTTTTT	CASKKEAGVNTGELFF
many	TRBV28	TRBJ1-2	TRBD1	TGTGCCAGCAGCCCGGGACAGGGAAACTATGGCTACACCTTC	CASSPGQGNYGYTF
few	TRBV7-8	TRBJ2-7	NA	TGTGCCAGCAGCTTAACTCTAATCTACTACGAGCAGTACTTC	CASSLTLIYYEQYF
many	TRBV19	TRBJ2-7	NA	TGTGCCAGTAGTATATCTGGGGCCTACGAGCAGTACTTC	CASSISGAYEQYF
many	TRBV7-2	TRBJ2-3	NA	TGTGCCAGCAGCTTAGAAAGAGGCACAGATACGCAGTATTTT	CASSLERGTDTQYF
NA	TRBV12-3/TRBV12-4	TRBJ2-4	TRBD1	TGTGCCAGCAGACAGACAGGGGCCGCTATGGGATTAGCCAAAAACATTCAGTACTTC	CASRQTGAAMGLAKNIQYF
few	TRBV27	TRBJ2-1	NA	TGTGCCAGCAGTAATGGACAGAATGAGCAGTTCTTC	CASSNGQNEQFF
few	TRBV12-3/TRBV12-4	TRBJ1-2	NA	TGTGCCAGCAGTTTATTGCTATACTATGGCTACACCTTC	CASSLLLYYGYTF
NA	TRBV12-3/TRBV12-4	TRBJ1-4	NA	TGTGCCAGCAGTTCCTTCCTGACAGCTGAAAAACTGTTTTTT	CASSSFLTAEKLFF
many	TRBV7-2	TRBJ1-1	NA	TGTGCCAGCAGCTTAGGTCAGATGAACACTGAAGCTTTCTTT	CASSLGQMNTEAFF
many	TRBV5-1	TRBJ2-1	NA	TGCGCCAGCAGCTTACAAAGGGGCAATGAGCAGTTCTTC	CASSLQRGNEQFF
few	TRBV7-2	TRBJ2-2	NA	TGTGCCAGCAGTCAAATAATGCCAGGGGAGCTGTTTTTT	CASSQIMPGELFF
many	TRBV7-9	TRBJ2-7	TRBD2	TGTGCCAGCAGCTTAGACGGGGGGAGCGAGCAGTACTTC	CASSLDGGSEQYF
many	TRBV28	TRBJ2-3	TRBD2	TGTGCCAGCAGTGCTCCGGGACGGGGGGGACTCACAGATACGCAGTATTTT	CASSAPGRGGLTDTQYF
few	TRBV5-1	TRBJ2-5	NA	TGCGCCAGCAGCTTAACACTGGGGGGACAAGAGACCCAGTACTTC	CASSLTLGGQETQYF
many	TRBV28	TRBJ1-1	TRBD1	TGTGCCAGCAGCCCCGGGACAGGGAGGACTGAAGCTTTCTTT	CASSPGTGRTEAFF
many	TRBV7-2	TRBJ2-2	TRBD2	TGTGCCAGCAGCTTGCTAGCGGGAACCGGGGAGCTGTTTTTT	CASSLLAGTGELFF
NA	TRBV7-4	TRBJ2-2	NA	TGTGCCAGCAGCCTAGCCCCCATGGACACCGGGGAGCTGTTTTTT	CASSLAPMDTGELFF
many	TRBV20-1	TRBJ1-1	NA	TGCAGTGCTAGTTTTGGGGGGCAAGGTGAAGCTTTCTTT	CSASFGGQGEAFF
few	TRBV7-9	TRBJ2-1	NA	TGTGCCAGCAGCTACGAAGAACGCGGGTGGAATGAGCAGTTCTTC	CASSYEERGWNEQFF
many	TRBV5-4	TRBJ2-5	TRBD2	TGTGCCAGCAGCCAGAGACTAGCGGGGGGCGGTGAGACCCAGTACTTC	CASSQRLAGGGETQYF
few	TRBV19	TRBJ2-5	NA	TGTGCCAGTAGCCCCTTGGCCCGGGGGCGAGAGACCCAGTACTTC	CASSPLARGRETQYF
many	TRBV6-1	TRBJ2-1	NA	TGTGCCAGCAGAGCTGTACAGGGTTATGAGCAGTTCTTC	CASRAVQGYEQFF
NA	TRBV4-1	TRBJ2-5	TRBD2	TGCGCCAGCAGCCAAGCCCCGGGACTAGCGGATACGGGGGGGGAGACCCCGTACTTC	CASSQAPGLADTGGETPYF
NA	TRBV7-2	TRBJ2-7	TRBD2	TGTGCCAGCAGCTTAGAGGCTAGCGGGGGACCAACTTCCTACGAGCAGTACTTC	CASSLEASGGPTSYEQYF
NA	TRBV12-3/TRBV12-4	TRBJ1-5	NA	TGTGCCAGCAGTTTCTCAGGTTTAAGCAATCAGCCCCAGCATTTT	CASSFSGLSNQPQHF
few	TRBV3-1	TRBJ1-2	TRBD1	TGTGCCAGCAGCCAACTAGCGGGACAGGGTTATGGCTACACCTTC	CASSQLAGQGYGYTF
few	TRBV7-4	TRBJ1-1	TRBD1	TGTGCCAGCAGCCCAGACCTACAGGGGCCGAACACTGAAGCTTTCTTT	CASSPDLQGPNTEAFF
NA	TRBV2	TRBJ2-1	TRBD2	TGTGCCAGCATGGGACCCTCTGGCGGGGGAGACTACAATGAGCAGTTCTTC	CASMGPSGGGDYNEQFF
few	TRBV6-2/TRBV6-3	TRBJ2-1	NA	TGTGCCAGCAGTTATAACTCCATCTACAATGAGCAGTTCTTC	CASSYNSIYNEQFF
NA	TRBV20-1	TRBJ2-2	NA	TGCAGTGCTAGAGAACCTAGCGACACCGGGGAGCTGTTTTTT	CSAREPSDTGELFF
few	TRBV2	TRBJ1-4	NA	TGTGCCAGCAGTACAGGTTTCACCCAAAATGAAAAACTGTTTTTT	CASSTGFTQNEKLFF
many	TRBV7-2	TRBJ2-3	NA	TGTGCCAGCAGCCTCCGAGGGTGGGGCGCGGCAGATACGCAGTATTTT	CASSLRGWGAADTQYF
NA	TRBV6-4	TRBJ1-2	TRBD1	TGTGCCAGCAGTGACTTTCCCGGGACAGGAAGGCGCGGCTACACCTTC	CASSDFPGTGRRGYTF
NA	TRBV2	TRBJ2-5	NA	TGTGCCAGCGGGCCCCGGGGAGGAGAGACCCAGTACTTC	CASGPRGGETQYF
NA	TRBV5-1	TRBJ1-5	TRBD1	TGCGCCAGCAGCCCGGAGGGACAGGGGGTAAATCAGCCCCAGCATTTT	CASSPEGQGVNQPQHF
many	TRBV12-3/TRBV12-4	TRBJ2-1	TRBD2	TGTGCCAGCACCCCCGGTCTAGCGGGGGGTAATGAGCAGTTCTTC	CASTPGLAGGNEQFF
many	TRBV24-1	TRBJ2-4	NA	TGTGCCACCAGTGAAGATGGCAAAAACATTCAGTACTTC	CATSEDGKNIQYF
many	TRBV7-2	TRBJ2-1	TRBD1	TGTGCCAGCAGCTTAAGAGGGGGACGGACAGGGGCGAATGAGCAGTTCTTC	CASSLRGGRTGANEQFF
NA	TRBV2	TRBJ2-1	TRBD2	TGTGCCAGCAGAGGACTAGCGGGGAAGTATGAGCAGTTCTTC	CASRGLAGKYEQFF
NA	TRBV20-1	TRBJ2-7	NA	TGCAGTGCTAGGGGGGTAACACGGGCGTTTTGGGAGCAGTACTTC	CSARGVTRAFWEQYF
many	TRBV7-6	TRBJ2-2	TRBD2	TGTGCCAGCAGCCCCCGAAACTTAGCGGGGGCGAACACCGGGGAGCTGTTTTTT	CASSPRNLAGANTGELFF
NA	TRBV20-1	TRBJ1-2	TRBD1	TGCAGTGCGGGACAGGGAAGCGGCTATGGCTACACCTTC	CSAGQGSGYGYTF